This T cell receptor beta chain was identified in a study of T cell changes during pregnancy in multiple sclerosis. Sequencing used immunoSEQ multiplex PCR; TCRdb keeps in-frame clones, though not all of them. Among about 61,000 clones listed, approximately 90% were seen once. CDR3 length: 15 residues. Germline values: CDR1 SEHNR, CDR2 FQNEAQ (reference sequence). The J segment lost 5 bases and the V segment lost 6 bases, leaving 10 bases of the junction unmatched. This TCR was recovered from a female donor in good health, enrolled as a control in a pregnancy study. The chain is built from TRBV7-9 and TRBJ1-2, with TRBD1 matching 9 bases. Sequencing was performed on peripheral blood, taken in the first trimester of pregnancy. DNA for the CDR3: TGTGCCAGCAGGGGTCGACAGGGGGTTCGGTATGGCTACACCTTC. Translation: CASRGRQGVRYGYTF.